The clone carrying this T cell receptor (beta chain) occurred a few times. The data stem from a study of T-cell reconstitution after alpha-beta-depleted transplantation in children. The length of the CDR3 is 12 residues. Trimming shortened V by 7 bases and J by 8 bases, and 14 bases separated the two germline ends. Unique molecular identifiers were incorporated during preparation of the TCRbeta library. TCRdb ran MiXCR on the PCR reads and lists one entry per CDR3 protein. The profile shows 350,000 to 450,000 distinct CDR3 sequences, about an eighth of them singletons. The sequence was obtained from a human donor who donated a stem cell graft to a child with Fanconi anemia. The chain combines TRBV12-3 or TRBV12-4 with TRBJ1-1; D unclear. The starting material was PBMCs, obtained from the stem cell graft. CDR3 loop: CASTFRRAEAFF. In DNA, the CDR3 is TGTGCCAGCACGTTTAGGAGGGCAGAAGCTTTCTTT.